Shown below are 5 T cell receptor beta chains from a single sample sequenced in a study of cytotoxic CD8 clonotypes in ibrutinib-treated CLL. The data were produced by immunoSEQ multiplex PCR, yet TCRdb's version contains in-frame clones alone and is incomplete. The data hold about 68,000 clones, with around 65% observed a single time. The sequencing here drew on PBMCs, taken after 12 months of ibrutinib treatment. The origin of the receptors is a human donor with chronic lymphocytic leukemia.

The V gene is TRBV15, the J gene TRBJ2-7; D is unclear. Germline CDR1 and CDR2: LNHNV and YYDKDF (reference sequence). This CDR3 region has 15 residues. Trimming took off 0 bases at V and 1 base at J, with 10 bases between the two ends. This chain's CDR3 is CATSRDLSLSYEQYF. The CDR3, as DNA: TGTGCCACCAGCAGAGATCTTAGTCTATCCTACGAGCAGTACTTC.

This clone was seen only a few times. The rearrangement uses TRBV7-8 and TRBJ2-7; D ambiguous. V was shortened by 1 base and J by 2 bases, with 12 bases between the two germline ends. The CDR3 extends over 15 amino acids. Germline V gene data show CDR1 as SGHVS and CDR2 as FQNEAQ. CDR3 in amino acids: CASSLVGGWAYEQYF. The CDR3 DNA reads TGTGCCAGCAGCTTAGTTGGTGGTTGGGCCTACGAGCAGTACTTC.

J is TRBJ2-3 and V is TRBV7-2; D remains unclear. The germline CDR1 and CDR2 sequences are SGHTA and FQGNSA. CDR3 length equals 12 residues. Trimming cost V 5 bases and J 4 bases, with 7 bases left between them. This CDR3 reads CASSTSADTQYF. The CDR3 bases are TGTGCCAGCAGCACCTCAGCAGATACGCAGTATTTT.

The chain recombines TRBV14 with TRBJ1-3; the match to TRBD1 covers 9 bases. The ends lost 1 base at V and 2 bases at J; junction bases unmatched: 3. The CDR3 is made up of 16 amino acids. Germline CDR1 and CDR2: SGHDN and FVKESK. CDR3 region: CASSQGRTGAGNTIYF. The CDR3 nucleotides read TGTGCCAGCAGCCAAGGCAGGACAGGGGCTGGAAACACCATATATTTT.

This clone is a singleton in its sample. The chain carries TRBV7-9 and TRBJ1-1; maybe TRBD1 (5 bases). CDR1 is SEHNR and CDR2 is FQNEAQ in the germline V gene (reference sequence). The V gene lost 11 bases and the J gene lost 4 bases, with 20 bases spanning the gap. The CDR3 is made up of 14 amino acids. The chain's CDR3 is CASRRQAGITEAFF. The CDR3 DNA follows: TGTGCCTCCCGTAGGCAGGCAGGGATCACTGAAGCTTTCTTT.